This T cell receptor (beta chain) was sequenced in a study of T cell responses to AZD1222 COVID-19 vaccine. Generated by immunoSEQ multiplex PCR, the TCRdb table keeps only in-frame clones and is missing some. The profile shows roughly 180,000 clones, about 89% of them singletons. Worth noting for this clone: Its specificity is unknown.

Findings of the study overall: Two doses of AZD1222 preceded a rise in Spike-specific TCR breadth and depth. Only a handful of AZD1222 recipients, about six in all, had baseline seropositivity. Repertoire sampling happened only post peak T cell response. The donor group comprised mostly white British people and more females; the analysis possibly underestimated clonal diversity.

The germline V gene encodes CDR1 SNHLY and CDR2 FYNNEI. The CDR3 runs 14 residues. Trimming stripped 7 bases from V and 0 bases from J, with 10 bases between. The sample consisted of peripheral blood, taken 28 days after the second AZD1222 dose. The chain links TRBV2 to TRBJ2-1; no firm D call. The TCR comes from an adult who received the AZD1222 COVID-19 vaccine. The CDR3 DNA reads as TGTGCCAGCAAACTCGCGAGCTCCTACAATGAGCAGTTCTTC. Protein sequence: CASKLASSYNEQFF.